The present entry profiles one TCR beta chain with its context. Its target is not known. These data originate in a study of OX40 agonist ivuxolimab in advanced cancers. In the study overall: Patients assigned to dose escalation were diagnosed with hepatocellular carcinoma, melanoma, renal cell or head and neck cancer. General study points: Among the lowest peripheral clonal expansion occurred in 0.1-3.0 mg/kg partial responders. Blood T cells, both CD4+ and CD8+, expanded clonally by week 6 at 0.1 to 3.0 mg/kg.

Trimming left V 1 base short and J 7 bases short, with 10 bases between. This CDR3 has 13 residues. Germline values: CDR1 MNHNY, CDR2 SVGAGI (reference sequence). Sequencing used immunoSEQ multiplex PCR; TCRdb keeps in-frame clones, though not all of them. The sample shows 80,000 or so clones, around 90% of them seen only once. With autoimmune disease history or systemic immunosuppression, patients were excluded. Sequenced here: CD4+ or CD8+ T cells sorted from blood, sampled in a trial of the OX40 agonist ivuxolimab. The chain couples TRBV6-6 to TRBJ1-2, with D unresolved. This TCR was recovered from an adult with an advanced solid tumor such as melanoma, head and neck, liver or kidney cancer. The CDR3 loop is CASSYFSQTGYTF. CDR3 nucleotides: TGTGCCAGCAGTTACTTTTCACAAACTGGCTACACCTTC.